This T cell receptor (beta chain) comes out of a study of T cells in localized non-small cell lung cancer. Study-wide points: Paired adjacent lung recovered a median roughly 56 of the top 100 tumor clones. Longer overall survival was seen with higher T cell density measured in blood. Uninvolved nearby lung showed the greatest T cell clonality, exceeding that found in tumor. Heterogeneity remains possible, as sequencing covered one tumor region only.

Germline lookup yields CDR1 MNHNS and CDR2 SASEGT. The CDR3 runs 14 residues. Trimming took 1 base from V and 11 from J; bases not matched to a gene: 10. Sequencing was performed with immunoSEQ multiplex PCR; in TCRdb, only in-frame clones are kept and a portion is missing. This table has about 54,000 clones, around four fifths appearing once. Details on this clone: Its antigen is unknown.

The chain links TRBV6-1 to TRBJ1-1; 7 nucleotides match TRBD1. The source of this sequence is a female donor of 60 years or more with stage II squamous cell lung carcinoma. Source: peripheral blood, taken before any cancer treatment. Here the CDR3 reads CASSEVGQGDRAFF. CDR3 DNA sequence: TGTGCCAGCAGTGAAGTAGGGCAGGGGGATCGGGCTTTCTTT.